Reported below is one T cell receptor (beta chain). The data are from a study of shared clonotypes between healthy human individuals. The CDR3 runs to 15 residues. As originally analysed: ImmunoSEQ output lacked quality scores and full-length reads, limiting matched filtering. Sequenced by immunoSEQ multiplex PCR; TCRdb stores in-frame clones only, minus some. The DNA was the basis for D and trimming; V, J and clone size are from that table. The table shows about 2.5 million clones, with just under 95% occurring only once. Nashville, Tennessee was home to all donors, each a Caucasian adult. This rearrangement joins TRBV1 to TRBJ2-7; TRBD2 reflects the table's D call only, with no check against the DNA. TRBV1 is deemed a pseudogene. The sequencing input was naive CD4+ T cells from PBMCs. Described subset: CD45RA+ positively selected. The sequence was collected from a man aged 18 to 30 in good health. Some clones in this sample may be carry-over from other donors' samples. The DNA for the CDR3 is TGCACCAGCAGCCATTTGCCGGACTCCTCCTACGAGCAGTACTTC. Amino acid sequence: CTSSHLPDSSYEQYF.